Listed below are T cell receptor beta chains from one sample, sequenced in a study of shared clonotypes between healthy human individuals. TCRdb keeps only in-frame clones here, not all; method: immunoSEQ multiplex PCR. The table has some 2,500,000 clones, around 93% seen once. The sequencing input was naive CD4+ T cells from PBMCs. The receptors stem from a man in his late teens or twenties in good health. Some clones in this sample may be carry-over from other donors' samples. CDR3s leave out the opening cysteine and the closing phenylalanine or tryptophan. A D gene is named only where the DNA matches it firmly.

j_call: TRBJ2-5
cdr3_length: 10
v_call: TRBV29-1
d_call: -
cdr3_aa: SVVGTEETQY

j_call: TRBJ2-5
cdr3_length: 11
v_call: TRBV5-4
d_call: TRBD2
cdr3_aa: ASSAGGEETQY

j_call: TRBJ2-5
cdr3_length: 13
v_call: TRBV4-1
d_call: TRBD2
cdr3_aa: ASSQGLAGVETQY

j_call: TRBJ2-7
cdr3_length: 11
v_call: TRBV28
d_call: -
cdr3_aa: ASSEAATYEQY

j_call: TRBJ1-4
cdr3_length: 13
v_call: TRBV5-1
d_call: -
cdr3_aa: ASSLGGATNEKLF

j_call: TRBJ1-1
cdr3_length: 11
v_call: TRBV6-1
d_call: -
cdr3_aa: ASTLYTGAEAF

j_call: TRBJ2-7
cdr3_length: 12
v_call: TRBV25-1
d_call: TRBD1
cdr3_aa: ASSPRTGGYEQY

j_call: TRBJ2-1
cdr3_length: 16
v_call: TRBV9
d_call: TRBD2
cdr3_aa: ASSVVPSGRYSYNEQF

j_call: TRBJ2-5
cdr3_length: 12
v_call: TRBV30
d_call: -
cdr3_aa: AWDAQGGGETQY

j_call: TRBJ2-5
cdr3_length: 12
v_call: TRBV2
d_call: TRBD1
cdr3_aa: ASRVGQGRETQY

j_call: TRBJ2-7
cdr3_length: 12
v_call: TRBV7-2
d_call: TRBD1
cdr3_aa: ASSPRRGLHEQY

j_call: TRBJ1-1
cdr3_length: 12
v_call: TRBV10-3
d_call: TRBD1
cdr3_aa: AISLQGTLAEAF

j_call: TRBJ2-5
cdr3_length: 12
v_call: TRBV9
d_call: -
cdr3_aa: ASSVATRGETQY

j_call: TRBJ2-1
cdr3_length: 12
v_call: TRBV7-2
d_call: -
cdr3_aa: ASSLARASDEQF

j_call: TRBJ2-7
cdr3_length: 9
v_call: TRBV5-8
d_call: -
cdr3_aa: ASSRNYEQY

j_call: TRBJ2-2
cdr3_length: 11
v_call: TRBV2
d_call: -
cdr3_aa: ASNAAGTGELF

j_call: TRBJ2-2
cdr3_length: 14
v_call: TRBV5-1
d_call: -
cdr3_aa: ASSLSTGNVPGELF

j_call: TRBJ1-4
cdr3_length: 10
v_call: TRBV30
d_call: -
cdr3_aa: AWSVAREKLF

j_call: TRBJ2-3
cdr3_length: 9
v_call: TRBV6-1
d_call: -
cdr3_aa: ATTRTDTQY

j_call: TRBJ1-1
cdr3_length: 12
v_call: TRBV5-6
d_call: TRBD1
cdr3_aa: ASSVHGTGQPAF

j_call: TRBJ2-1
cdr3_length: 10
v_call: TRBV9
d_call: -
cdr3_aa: ASSSLYNEQF

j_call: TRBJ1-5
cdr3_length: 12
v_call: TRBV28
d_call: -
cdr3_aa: ASSFETLYQPQH

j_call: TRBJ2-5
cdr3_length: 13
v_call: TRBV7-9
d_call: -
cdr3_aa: ASSSLGGYQETQY

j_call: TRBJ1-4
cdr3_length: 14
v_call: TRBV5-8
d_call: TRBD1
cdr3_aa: ASSLDRGGVNEKLF

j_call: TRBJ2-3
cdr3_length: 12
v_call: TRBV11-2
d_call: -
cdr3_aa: ASSRDIGTGTQY

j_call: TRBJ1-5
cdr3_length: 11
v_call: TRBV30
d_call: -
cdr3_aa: AWRGQLNQPQH

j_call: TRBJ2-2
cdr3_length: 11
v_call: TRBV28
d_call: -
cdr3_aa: ASSAIRPGELF

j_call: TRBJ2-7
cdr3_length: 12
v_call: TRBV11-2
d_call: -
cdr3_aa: ASSSDLISYEQY

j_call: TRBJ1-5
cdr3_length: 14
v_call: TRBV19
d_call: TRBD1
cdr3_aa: ASKRVADRVVEPQH

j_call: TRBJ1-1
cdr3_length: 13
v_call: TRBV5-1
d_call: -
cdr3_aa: ASSSISTGNTEAF

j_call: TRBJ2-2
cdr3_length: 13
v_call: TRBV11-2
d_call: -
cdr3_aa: ASRLIGGSTGELF

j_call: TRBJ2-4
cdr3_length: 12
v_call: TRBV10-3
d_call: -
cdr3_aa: ATNGDRDKNIQY

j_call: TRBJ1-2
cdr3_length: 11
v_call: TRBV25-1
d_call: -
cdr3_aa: ASRGVSNYGYT

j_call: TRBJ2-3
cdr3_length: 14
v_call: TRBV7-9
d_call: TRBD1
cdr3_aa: ASSLDRGQLTDTQY

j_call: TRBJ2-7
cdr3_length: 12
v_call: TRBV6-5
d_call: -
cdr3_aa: ASRTPGPHYEQY

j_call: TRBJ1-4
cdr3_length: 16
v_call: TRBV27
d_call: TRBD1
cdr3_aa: ASAPRRDRGLANEKLF

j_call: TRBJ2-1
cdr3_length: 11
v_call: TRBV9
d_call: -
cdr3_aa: ASSLQATNEQF

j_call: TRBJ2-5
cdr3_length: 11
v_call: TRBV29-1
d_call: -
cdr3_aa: SVDGGVQETQY

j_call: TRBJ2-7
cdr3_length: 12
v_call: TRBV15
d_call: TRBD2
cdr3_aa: ATSRLAGLYEQY

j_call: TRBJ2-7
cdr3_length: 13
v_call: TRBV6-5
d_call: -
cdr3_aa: ASSYSPDSSYEQY

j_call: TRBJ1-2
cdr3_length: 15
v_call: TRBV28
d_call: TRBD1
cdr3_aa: ASSIARTGLDNYGYT

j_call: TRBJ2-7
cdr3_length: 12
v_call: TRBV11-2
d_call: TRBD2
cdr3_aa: ASSFQRGSYEQY

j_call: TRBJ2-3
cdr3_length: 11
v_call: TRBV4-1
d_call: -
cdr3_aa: ASSQLWWDTQY

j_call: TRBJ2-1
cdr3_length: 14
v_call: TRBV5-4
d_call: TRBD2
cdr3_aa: ASSLGGTTNINEQF

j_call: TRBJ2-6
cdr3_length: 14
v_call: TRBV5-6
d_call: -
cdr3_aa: ASNIDGLSGANVLT

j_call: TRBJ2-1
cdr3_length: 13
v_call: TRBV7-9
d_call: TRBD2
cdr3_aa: ASSRTSGSYNEQF

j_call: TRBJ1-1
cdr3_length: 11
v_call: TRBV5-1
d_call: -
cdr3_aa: ASSLVGRSRAF

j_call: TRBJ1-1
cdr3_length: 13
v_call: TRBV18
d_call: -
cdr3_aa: ASSPPGRANTEAF